The 5 T cell receptor beta chains below were found in one sample sequenced in a study of vaccination and CD4 T cells after COVID-19. The treatment denotes: roughly ten-day PBMC culture with coronavirus spike peptide pools or control peptides (ViraFEST assay). No antigen has been assigned to these receptors. Cultured CD4+ T cell DNA was sequenced using the Oncomine TCR Beta short-read assay. TCRdb re-derived calls from the PCR reads in MiXCR, one entry per CDR3 protein. The sample holds just over 3,000 distinct CDR3 sequences, roughly 25% seen once. This material consisted of CD4+ T cells from blood, cultured in vitro, taken after SARS-CoV-2 vaccination. Receptor source: a human donor who had recovered from COVID-19.

As for this clonotype: At one of its ends the junction is not consistent with the germline gene, which may arise from a read error. This chain joins TRBV6-2 or TRBV6-3 and TRBJ2-7; D gene unclear. Germline V gene sequence: CDR1 MNHEY, CDR2 SVGEGT. The CDR3 is 14 amino acids. The CDR3 nucleotides are TGTGCCAGCAGTCCCCGACTTGAGCCCTGGCCGAGTCGATTC. It codes for CASSPRLEPWPSRF.

The table lists this clonotype with a few counts. V and J are TRBV28 and TRBJ1-5, with D unclear. The length of the CDR3 is 13 residues. Germline CDR1 reads MDHEN; CDR2 reads SYDVKM. Trimming removed 7 bases at V and 2 bases at J, with 9 bases between. The CDR3 loop is CASKSGGNQPQHF. Here the CDR3 DNA reads TGTGCCAGCAAGTCAGGAGGCAATCAGCCCCAGCATTTT.

This clonotype showed up just once. The CDR3 DNA reads as TGTGCCTGGAGCCTTACCGGGGGCTACACCTTC. It is translated as CAWSLTGGYTF. The V gene is TRBV30, the J gene TRBJ1-2; no definite D call. Per the germline V gene, CDR1 is GTSNPN and CDR2 is SVGIG (reference sequence). Trimming removed 3 bases at V and 8 bases at J, with 10 bases between. This CDR3 is 11 amino acids long.

V and J are TRBV6-2 or TRBV6-3 and TRBJ2-7; TRBD1 aligns across 8 bases. The V segment lost 2 bases and the J segment 3 bases; nucleotides outside the gene matches: 6. Germline V lookup: CDR1 MNHEY, CDR2 SVGEGT. The CDR3 covers 15 residues. This CDR3 is CASSYEGTGHYEQYF. As DNA, the CDR3 is TGTGCCAGCAGTTACGAAGGGACAGGACACTACGAGCAGTACTTC.

This clonotype counts as medium-sized. The CDR3: CASSVRGGQYEQYF. Here the CDR3 DNA reads TGTGCCAGCAGCGTGCGGGGGGGCCAGTACGAGCAGTACTTC. The chain employs TRBV7-2 and TRBJ2-7; 9 bases are a match to TRBD2. In germline, CDR1 is SGHTA, CDR2 FQGNSA. The CDR3 is made up of 14 amino acids. J lost 4 bases, V lost 5 bases, and 6 bases had no gene match.